This T cell receptor (beta chain) was documented in a study of a mutant IDH1 vaccine in newly diagnosed glioma. Turning to the study itself: The first vaccination came 4-6 weeks after radiotherapy alone, or with temozolomide cycles.

The sample's time point: week 47, end of study. The study gave 300 ug of mutant IDH1 20-mer peptide per vaccine dose, with topical imiquimod. Each donor presented with a new WHO grade 3 or 4 astrocytoma that tested IDH1-mutant and showed ATRX loss. A note on this clone: Its matching antigen is unknown.

With 1 base removed from V and 0 bases from J, the gap between germline ends came to 13 bases. CDR1 and CDR2 from the germline V gene are MGHRA and YSYEKL. This CDR3 contains 18 residues. The data were produced by immunoSEQ multiplex PCR, yet TCRdb's version contains in-frame clones alone and is incomplete. The sample gives about 85,000 clones, roughly nine tenths of which show up once; over 0.7% is in the top ten. The gene calls are TRBV4-1 and TRBJ2-6; TRBD1 might be the D (6 bases). This clonotype was obtained from a woman in her forties or fifties with glioma. The sequencing used PBMCs, collected from a glioma patient whose treatment included an IDH1 peptide vaccine. This CDR3 is CASSQGPGQISGANVLTF. The CDR3 DNA is TGCGCCAGCAGCCAAGGCCCGGGACAAATCTCTGGGGCCAACGTCCTGACTTTC.